This T cell receptor (beta chain) came from a study of siplizumab effects on memory and regulatory T cells. This clone was seen a single time. Antigen: not known. Overall study results and limits: Poor capture below about 10^-5 frequency left most alloreactive clones unmapped to unstimulated subsets. Mappable alloreactive CD4+ clones averaged around 74% Treg-derived with siplizumab versus 26.9% in controls. Naive T cells seemed more diverse than memory cells and seemed major alloresponse contributors.

TCRdb's table, derived via immunoSEQ multiplex PCR, lists solely in-frame clones and lacks some. Of 85,000 to 130,000 clones detected, 94% appear once; the ten largest clones hold about 0.6%. Sequenced: Tregs sorted from blood. This receptor was identified in a human donor in good health.

The CDR3 region has the DNA TGTGCCAGCCGGGTAGCGGGAGGGCGAGCCAATGAGCAGTTCTTC. Amino acids: CASRVAGGRANEQFF. This chain connects TRBV2 to TRBJ2-1; 11 bases line up with TRBD2. CDR1 SNHLY and CDR2 FYNNEI come from the germline V gene. The CDR3 is 15 amino acids. J lost 6 bases, V lost 8 bases, and 9 bases had no gene match.